This TCR beta chain appears in the sequencing data of a study of T cell repertoires in cytomegalovirus infection. About the study: Signatures in public TCR beta sequences pointed to both CMV infection and matching HLA type. Study results and limitations: CMV carriers with the relevant HLA were identified by cumulative public TCR beta family frequency. HLA-C-restricted CMV-specific TCR beta clonotypes were dominant in the ex vivo response.

TCRdb itself ran the reads through MiXCR, one entry per CDR3 protein. The sample includes approximately 470,000 distinct CDR3 sequences, roughly 46% seen only once; the top ten take 40% to 50%. As concerns this clonotype: Antigen specificity is unknown.

Germline loops: CDR1 MNHNS, CDR2 SASEGT. This CDR3 comprises 14 residues. V shed 4 bases and J shed 0 bases, with 9 bases lying between them. The TCR comes from a human donor in good health (CMV status not recorded). Some clones in this sample may be carry-over from other donors' samples. The genes are TRBV6-1 and TRBJ1-1; D is unclear. The sample consisted of cultured PBMCs, taken from culture after CMV antigen stimulation. The CDR3 reads CASSGSQMNTEAFF. CDR3 nucleotide sequence: TGTGCCAGCAGTGGGAGTCAGATGAACACTGAAGCTTTCTTT.